This T cell receptor (beta chain) was recovered during a study of CD4 T cells in relation to SARS-CoV-2 and coronaviruses. About the study: The negative reference was HIV-1 Nef peptide pool or peptide-free culture. General study points: Each donor contributed either pre-pandemic or post-infection samples, not both.

Concerning this clone itself: The antigen is undetermined.

The unexposed donors gave CD4+ T cells in about 2010-2019, prior to COVID-19. After less than 11 days of culture, CD4+ T cells were isolated. As cell numbers allowed, unexposed-donor CD4+ T cells faced SARS-CoV-2 S/N and four cold-coronavirus spikes. Half the medium was replaced with IL-2 medium on days 3 and 7. Profiled with immunoSEQ multiplex PCR; TCRdb holds only in-frame clones, not every one. The sample contains about 25,000 clones, roughly four fifths of which appear only once. The J segment lost 8 bases and the V segment lost 0 bases, leaving 7 bases of the junction unmatched. The CDR3 runs 16 residues. CDR1 is SGHRS, CDR2 YFSETQ, per germline.

Material: CD4+ T cells from PBMCs, cultured in vitro. The source of this sequence is a human donor in good health. This sequence joins TRBV5-1 and TRBJ2-1; 11 nucleotides match TRBD2. The CDR3 bases are TGCGCCAGCAGCTTGGGGCTAGCGGGAGGAGTGGATGAGCAGTTCTTC. The encoded protein is CASSLGLAGGVDEQFF.